Following are 32 T cell receptor beta chains from one sample sequenced in a study of blood T cell repertoires in COVID-19. Measured with immunoSEQ multiplex PCR; TCRdb has only the in-frame clones, and not every one. The sample holds 150,000 to 200,000 clones, around 93% seen once. The sequenced material came from peripheral blood. Source of these receptors: a woman between 45 and 65 years old with acute or convalescent COVID-19.

This sequence joins TRBV10-3 and TRBJ1-2; D gene unclear. V lost 0 bases and J lost 7, with 21 bases in between. This CDR3 has 17 residues. The germline CDR1 and CDR2 sequences are ENHRY and SYGVKD. The CDR3 bases are TGTGCCATCAGTGAGTCCAAAGGGAAGACGGTGCGGGGTGGCTACACCTTC. Translation: CAISESKGKTVRGGYTF.

The CDR3 sequence is CASSLAHSNQPQHF. The CDR3 DNA follows: TGTGCCAGCAGTTTAGCCCATAGCAATCAGCCCCAGCATTTT. V is TRBV6-2 or TRBV6-3 and J is TRBJ1-5; D not resolved. Germline values: CDR1 MNHEY, CDR2 SVGEGT. V was shortened by 4 bases and J by 0 bases, with 7 bases between the two germline ends. This CDR3 is 14 amino acids long.

This clone was seen only once. Here the CDR3 DNA reads TGCGCCAGCAGCCACAATTGGGCGGGAGGGCCCACCGGGGAGCTGTTTTTT. It is translated as CASSHNWAGGPTGELFF. The V and J genes are TRBV4-3 and TRBJ2-2; 9 positions agree with TRBD2. The CDR3 has 17 amino acids. Germline trimming cut 3 bases from V and 4 bases from J; bases unmatched to any gene: 9. In germline, CDR1 is LGHNA, CDR2 YSLEER.

This chain joins TRBV18 and TRBJ1-1; 9 positions agree with TRBD1. Germline lookup yields CDR1 KGHSH and CDR2 LQKENI. This CDR3 has 14 amino acids. With V trimmed by 3 bases and J by 3 bases, 2 bases remained unmatched. The CDR3 sequence: CASSPGTGYTEAFF. The DNA for the CDR3 is TGTGCCAGCTCACCCGGGACAGGGTACACTGAAGCTTTCTTT.

The V gene is TRBV2, the J gene TRBJ1-5, with a tentative D call TRBD1 (5 bases). The germline CDR1 and CDR2 sequences are SNHLY and FYNNEI. Trimming stripped 6 bases from V and 1 base from J, with 13 bases between. The CDR3 is 15 residues long. The CDR3 region has the DNA TGTGCCAGCAGGGAGGCGGGGGTCAGCAATCAGCCCCAGCATTTT. Translating it yields CASREAGVSNQPQHF. The full variable domain, its missing parts supplied by reference TRBV2 and TRBJ1-5, is EPEVTQTPSHQVTQMGQEVILRCVPISNHLYFYWYRQILGQKVEFLVSFYNNEISEKSEIFDDQFSVERPDGSNFTLKIRSTKLEDSAMYFCASREAGVSNQPQHFGDGTRLSIL.

This clone was observed a handful of times. V is TRBV20-1 and J is TRBJ2-2; 10 bases are a match to TRBD2. Germline V gene sequence: CDR1 DFQATT, CDR2 SNEGSKA (reference sequence). The CDR3 length is 16 residues. V lost 3 bases, J lost 6 bases, and 10 bases stayed unmatched. The CDR3 region has the DNA TGCAGTGCTAGTAATCAGCGGGGGGGCTACTCCGGGGAGCTGTTTTTT. Protein product: CSASNQRGGYSGELFF.

This clone appeared a single time. The chain is built from TRBV11-2 and TRBJ1-4; D ambiguous. The CDR3 loop spans 13 amino acids. Trimming removed 4 bases from V and 7 bases from J, with 10 bases in between. CDR1 SGHAT and CDR2 FQNNGV come from the germline V gene. CDR3 sequence (DNA): TGTGCCAGCAGCTCAGGTTTAGGTGAAAAACTGTTTTTT. It yields the protein CASSSGLGEKLFF. The complete variable domain, with remaining parts taken from reference TRBV11-2 and TRBJ1-4, reads EAGVAQSPRYKIIEKRQSVAFWCNPISGHATLYWYQQILGQGPKLLIQFQNNGVVDDSQLPKDRFSAERLKGVDSTLKIQPAKLEDSAVYLCASSSGLGEKLFFGSGTQLSVL.

The chain's CDR3 is CASSPEVGRNTEAFF. In DNA form, the CDR3 reads TGTGCCAGCTCACCGGAAGTGGGCCGGAACACTGAAGCTTTCTTT. The chain joins TRBV18 to TRBJ1-1; D unresolved. The germline V gene has CDR1 KGHSH and CDR2 LQKENI. The CDR3 runs to 15 residues. The V end was cut by 3 bases, the J end by 1 base, with 12 bases between. The variable domain in full, with the rest retrieved from reference TRBV18 and TRBJ1-1, is NAGVMQNPRHLVRRRGQEARLRCSPMKGHSHVYWYRQLPEEGLKFMVYLQKENIIDESGMPKERFSAEFPKEGPSILRIQQVVRGDSAAYFCASSPEVGRNTEAFFGQGTRLTVV.

The chain is built from TRBV4-3 and TRBJ1-2; TRBD1 might be the D (5 bases). The germline V and J ends were trimmed by 3 bases and 6 bases, with 11 bases remaining between them. From germline, CDR1 is LGHNA and CDR2 YSLEER. The CDR3 consists of 13 residues. CDR3 residues: CASSQGPANGYTF. Here the CDR3 DNA reads TGCGCCAGCAGCCAGGGGCCCGCTAATGGCTACACCTTC.

CDR3 DNA: TGTGCCAGCAGCTCCGCGGGACGGAGTAACACCGGGGAGCTGTTTTTT. It encodes CASSSAGRSNTGELFF. The V and J genes are TRBV7-6 and TRBJ2-2; possibly TRBD2 for D (6 bases). V lost 4 bases and J lost 2, with 14 bases in between. This CDR3 region has 16 residues. The germline V gene encodes CDR1 SGHVS and CDR2 FNYEAQ. Full variable domain (rest looked up from reference TRBV7-6 and TRBJ2-2): GAGVSQSPRYKVTKRGQDVALRCDPISGHVSLYWYRQALGQGPEFLTYFNYEAQQDKSGLPNDRFSAERPEGSISTLTIQRTEQRDSAMYRCASSSAGRSNTGELFFGEGSRLTVL.

V gene TRBV9 combines with J gene TRBJ2-2; perhaps TRBD2 as D (6 bases). Germline V gives CDR1 SGDLS, CDR2 YYNGEE. V was cut by 0 bases and J by 5 bases, with 17 bases left in between. The CDR3 length is 17 residues. CDR3 coding DNA: TGTGCCAGCAGCGTAGCTAGGAATTGGGGGGAAACCGGGGAGCTGTTTTTT. Its translation: CASSVARNWGETGELFF.

V is TRBV13 and J is TRBJ2-1; the D is unclear. Germline assignment: CDR1 PRHDT and CDR2 FYEKMQ (reference sequence). The CDR3 length is 14 residues. V was shortened by 1 base and J by 4 bases, with 8 bases between the two germline ends. DNA of the CDR3: TGTGCCAGCAGCTTAGAACCAGCGTACAATGAGCAGTTCTTC. This gives the protein CASSLEPAYNEQFF. Combining the CDR3 with reference TRBV13 and TRBJ2-1 gives the whole variable domain AAGVIQSPRHLIKEKRETATLKCYPIPRHDTVYWYQQGPGQDPQFLISFYEKMQSDKGSIPDRFSAQQFSDYHSELNMSSLELGDSALYFCASSLEPAYNEQFFGPGTRLTVL.

The V call is TRBV28, the J call TRBJ2-7, with 7 bases that match TRBD1. The V gene's germline CDR1 is MDHEN and CDR2 SYDVKM. The length of the CDR3 is 17 residues. J gave up 4 bases and V 4 bases, and 16 bases lay outside the gene matches. The CDR3 DNA is TGTGCCAGCAGTTCGAATAATATCCCGGGACAGCAATACGAGCAGTACTTC. It yields the protein CASSSNNIPGQQYEQYF.

V is TRBV30 and J is TRBJ2-1; D not resolved. CDR1 and CDR2 from the germline V gene are GTSNPN and SVGIG (reference sequence). V lost 4 bases and J lost 0, with 10 bases in between. The CDR3 extends over 14 amino acids. As DNA, the CDR3 is TGTGCCTGGAACGGCCCTAGCTCCTACAATGAGCAGTTCTTC. Translated: CAWNGPSSYNEQFF.

The J gene is TRBJ1-5, the V gene TRBV11-2; TRBD1 matches at 11 bases. The CDR3 is 15 residues long. Per germline, CDR1 SGHAT and CDR2 FQNNGV. V lost 1 base, J lost 7 bases, and 3 bases stayed unmatched. CDR3 residues: CASSLGGQGGQPQHF. The CDR3 DNA reads as TGTGCCAGCAGCTTAGGGGGACAGGGGGGCCAGCCCCAGCATTTT.

The CDR3 bases are TGTGCCAGCAGCCCCGGGACAGGGGGTCACTATGGCTACACCTTC. Translating gives CASSPGTGGHYGYTF. V and J are TRBV5-6 and TRBJ1-2; 11 bases match TRBD1. The CDR3 has 15 residues. Germline CDR1 reads SGHDT; CDR2 reads YYEEEE. J lost 3 bases, V lost 4 bases, and 5 bases had no gene match.

The rearrangement joins TRBV27 to TRBJ2-3; D is uncertain. The V gene's germline CDR1 is MNHEY and CDR2 SMNVEV (reference sequence). V lost 5 bases and J 4 bases, leaving 7 bases between the germline ends. This CDR3 is 12 amino acids long. The CDR3 coding sequence is TGTGCCAGCAGTGCCCTAGCAGATACGCAGTATTTT. Translating gives CASSALADTQYF.

This clone was seen a handful of times. The chain is built from TRBV10-3 and TRBJ2-5, with 9 bases aligning to TRBD1. Germline trimming cut 6 bases from V and 3 bases from J; bases unmatched to any gene: 5. CDR1 and CDR2 (germline): ENHRY, SYGVKD. This CDR3 has 14 amino acids. In nucleotides, the CDR3 is TGTGCCATCAGGCCCGGGACAGGGAAAGAGACCCAGTACTTC. Translating gives CAIRPGTGKETQYF.

The chain uses TRBV7-2 and TRBJ1-4, with 9 bases that match TRBD1. V shed 5 bases, J shed 4 bases, and the junction held 14 bases outside the gene matches. Germline V CDR1 and CDR2: SGHTA, FQGNSA. CDR3 size: 18 residues. In nucleotides, the CDR3 is TGTGCCAGCAGCGCCCAGGACAGGGGAGAGTCGGGTAATGAAAAACTGTTTTTT. This encodes CASSAQDRGESGNEKLFF.

This clone was seen a single time. The chain is built from TRBV7-2 and TRBJ1-1, with 11 positions matching TRBD1. The ends lost 1 base at V and 3 bases at J; junction bases unmatched: 4. The CDR3 has 16 amino acids. The germline gives CDR1 SGHTA, CDR2 FQGNSA. CDR3: CASSLGRTGGHTEAFF. The CDR3 coding sequence is TGTGCCAGCAGCTTAGGGAGGACAGGGGGCCACACTGAAGCTTTCTTT. Variable domain in full (rest from reference TRBV7-2 and TRBJ1-1): GAGVSQSPSNKVTEKGKDVELRCDPISGHTALYWYRQSLGQGLEFLIYFQGNSAPDKSGLPSDRFSAERTGGSVSTLTIQRTQQEDSAVYLCASSLGRTGGHTEAFFGQGTRLTVV.

The J gene is TRBJ1-1, the V gene TRBV11-2; unclear D gene. Germline V gene lookup returns CDR1 SGHAT and CDR2 FQNNGV. This CDR3 spans 13 amino acids. The V end was cut by 7 bases, the J end by 1 base, with 10 bases between. The CDR3 sequence is CASTPGGNTEAFF. CDR3 sequence (DNA): TGTGCCAGCACCCCCGGAGGGAACACTGAAGCTTTCTTT. Based on the CDR3 plus reference TRBV11-2 and TRBJ1-1, the full variable domain is EAGVAQSPRYKIIEKRQSVAFWCNPISGHATLYWYQQILGQGPKLLIQFQNNGVVDDSQLPKDRFSAERLKGVDSTLKIQPAKLEDSAVYLCASTPGGNTEAFFGQGTRLTVV.

The J gene is TRBJ2-6, the V gene TRBV9; the match to TRBD1 covers 9 bases. The germline CDR1 and CDR2 sequences are SGDLS and YYNGEE. J gave up 3 bases and V 3 bases, and 13 bases lay outside the gene matches. The CDR3 spans 19 residues. DNA for the CDR3: TGTGCCAGCAGCGGGCGTCCGGGACAGGGTTTTATTGGGGCCAACGTCCTGACTTTC. Its protein product is CASSGRPGQGFIGANVLTF.

The chain is built from TRBV7-2 and TRBJ2-5, with D possibly matching TRBD2 (5 bases). Trimming left V 5 bases short and J 5 bases short, with 18 bases between. CDR3 length: 15 residues. Germline loops: CDR1 SGHTA, CDR2 FQGNSA. The DNA of the CDR3 is TGTGCCAGCAGCCCAGCCCCTTCGCCGGGGGAGACCCAGTACTTC. It specifies CASSPAPSPGETQYF.

The chain couples TRBV27 to TRBJ2-3; no clear D. Looked up from germline, CDR1 is MNHEY and CDR2 is SMNVEV (reference sequence). The ends were cut back, 5 bases at V and 1 base at J, with 13 bases in the middle. This CDR3 is built from 15 residues. CDR3 sequence: CASSPIPSGTDTQYF. CDR3 nucleotides: TGTGCCAGCAGTCCTATTCCGTCTGGCACAGATACGCAGTATTTT.

The CDR3 region is CSVGHGTSGGETQYF. Here the CDR3 DNA reads TGCAGCGTTGGCCACGGGACTAGCGGTGGGGAGACCCAGTACTTC. J is TRBJ2-5 and V is TRBV29-1; 11 bases line up with TRBD2. The CDR3 contains 15 residues. The germline V gene has CDR1 SQVTM and CDR2 ANQGSEA. V lost 4 bases to trimming and J lost 5 bases; unmatched junction nucleotides: 9.

The sample holds one count of this clone. The chain links TRBV6-6 to TRBJ1-4; D is uncertain. This CDR3 region has 12 residues. V was pared by 7 bases and J by 8 bases, with 11 bases between. Germline CDR1 is MNHNY and CDR2 is SVGAGI (reference sequence). DNA for the CDR3: TGTGCCAGCACCTCCGGGAAGGAAAAACTGTTTTTT. Translated: CASTSGKEKLFF.

The rearrangement links TRBV9 to TRBJ2-7; 8 bases are a match to TRBD2. Germline V gene sequence: CDR1 SGDLS, CDR2 YYNGEE. The CDR3 runs to 13 residues. Unmatched junction bases numbered 5, after V lost 2 bases and J lost 7 bases. CDR3: CASSVGLGNEQYF. CDR3 coding DNA: TGTGCCAGCAGCGTGGGACTAGGAAATGAGCAGTACTTC. Drawing the rest from reference TRBV9 and TRBJ2-7, the complete variable domain is DSGVTQTPKHLITATGQRVTLRCSPRSGDLSVYWYQQSLDQGLQFLIQYYNGEERAKGNILERFSAQQFPDLHSELNLSSLELGDSALYFCASSVGLGNEQYFGPGTRLTVT.

This chain joins TRBV27 and TRBJ2-7, with 10 nucleotides matching TRBD1. CDR1 and CDR2 from the germline V gene are MNHEY and SMNVEV (reference sequence). V gave up 2 bases and J gave up 1 base; unmatched junction bases: 8. CDR3 length equals 17 residues. For the CDR3, the DNA is TGTGCCAGCAGTTTAGGTCTTCGGACAGGGGGATCCTACGAGCAGTACTTC. It is translated as CASSLGLRTGGSYEQYF.

The chain links TRBV28 to TRBJ2-5; 8 bases are a match to TRBD2. Germline assignment: CDR1 MDHEN and CDR2 SYDVKM. This CDR3 has 13 residues. Trimming took 11 bases from V and 3 from J; bases not matched to a gene: 8. CDR3 protein: CAGGRGGEETQYF. The CDR3 DNA follows: TGTGCCGGCGGACGGGGGGGGGAAGAGACCCAGTACTTC. Variable domain in full (rest from reference TRBV28 and TRBJ2-5): DVKVTQSSRYLVKRTGEKVFLECVQDMDHENMFWYRQDPGLGLRLIYFSYDVKMKEKGDIPEGYSVSREKKERFSLILESASTNQTSMYLCAGGRGGEETQYFGPGTRLLVL.

This clone has a single count. This sequence joins TRBV7-6 and TRBJ2-2; 10 bases are a match to TRBD2. The junction had 9 bases not matched to a gene; V was cut back by 5 bases and J by 6 bases. This CDR3 comprises 16 residues. CDR1 and CDR2 (germline): SGHVS, FNYEAQ. The chain's CDR3 is CASSQGLGLAPGELFF. CDR3 DNA: TGTGCCAGCAGCCAAGGGCTGGGACTAGCGCCCGGGGAGCTGTTTTTT.

The chain joins TRBV30 to TRBJ2-7; no definite D call. Trimming cost V 0 bases and J 5 bases, with 5 bases left between them. The CDR3 loop spans 11 amino acids. Germline V gives CDR1 GTSNPN, CDR2 SVGIG (reference sequence). CDR3 in DNA: TGTGCCTGGAGTGTTTTAGACGAGCAGTACTTC. Encoded protein: CAWSVLDEQYF.

The rearrangement uses TRBV2 and TRBJ1-5; possible D gene TRBD1, 5 bases. Germline CDR1 reads SNHLY; CDR2 reads FYNNEI. Trimming cost V 3 bases and J 4 bases, with 10 bases left between them. The CDR3 covers 14 residues. The CDR3 region is CASSEGLQNQPQHF. The CDR3 DNA reads TGTGCCAGCAGTGAGGGACTGCAGAATCAGCCCCAGCATTTT.